The 27 T cell receptor beta chains presented below share a single source sample, sequenced in a study of blood T cell repertoires in COVID-19. Assay used: immunoSEQ multiplex PCR; TCRdb lists only in-frame clones, some missing. The sample includes about 140,000 clones, approximately 84% of them seen just once. The sample consisted of peripheral blood. The receptors shown here come from a human donor in a cohort sampled during active COVID-19.

The V call is TRBV5-1, the J call TRBJ1-1; tentative D call: TRBD1 (6 bases). The CDR3 runs 14 residues. Trimming pared 3 bases from V and 1 base from J, leaving 10 bases between. From germline, CDR1 is SGHRS and CDR2 YFSETQ. In DNA form, the CDR3 reads TGCGCCAGCAGCTGGGGAGGGGGGAACACTGAAGCTTTCTTT. Encoded protein: CASSWGGGNTEAFF. Full variable domain (missing parts from reference TRBV5-1 and TRBJ1-1): KAGVTQTPRYLIKTRGQQVTLSCSPISGHRSVSWYQQTPGQGLQFLFEYFSETQRNKGNFPGRFSGRQFSNSRSEMNVSTLELGDSALYLCASSWGGGNTEAFFGQGTRLTVV.

Written as DNA, the CDR3 is TGTGCCAGCAGCCATGGAGCGAACACTGAAGCTTTCTTT. Protein sequence: CASSHGANTEAFF. The V call is TRBV3-1 (or the pseudogene TRBV3-2), the J call TRBJ1-1; the D is unclear. In germline, CDR1 is LGHDT, CDR2 YNNKEL (reference sequence). The CDR3 is made up of 13 amino acids. Deletions cut 3 bases from V and 1 base from J, with 6 bases between.

The CDR3 region has the DNA TGTGCCAGCAGCGGCAGTAGCAATCAGCCCCAGCATTTT. Translation gives CASSGSSNQPQHF. The genes are TRBV7-2 and TRBJ1-5, with D unresolved. CDR1 is SGHTA and CDR2 is FQGNSA in the germline V gene. CDR3 length: 13 amino acids. The ends were cut back, 5 bases at V and 0 bases at J, with 5 bases in the middle. The full variable domain, rest sourced from reference TRBV7-2 and TRBJ1-5, is GAGVSQSPSNKVTEKGKDVELRCDPISGHTALYWYRQSLGQGLEFLIYFQGNSAPDKSGLPSDRFSAERTGGSVSTLTIQRTQQEDSAVYLCASSGSSNQPQHFGDGTRLSIL.

The V gene is TRBV11-3, the J gene TRBJ2-2; TRBD1 matches at 7 bases. Looked up from germline, CDR1 is SGHNT and CDR2 is YENEEA. The CDR3 consists of 16 residues. With 1 base clipped from V and 5 bases from J, the junction kept 7 bases outside the gene matches. The CDR3 DNA reads as TGTGCCAGCAGCTTAGGACTCAGGGGGTCGACCGGGGAGCTGTTTTTT. The encoded protein is CASSLGLRGSTGELFF.

V is TRBV19 and J is TRBJ2-3, with D maybe TRBD2 (6 bases). Trimming removed 1 base at V and 1 base at J, with 12 bases between. This CDR3 spans 16 amino acids. Germline loops: CDR1 LNHDA, CDR2 SQIVND (reference sequence). This CDR3 is CASSIAPSGGTDTQYF. In DNA form, the CDR3 reads TGTGCCAGTAGTATAGCCCCTTCGGGGGGCACAGATACGCAGTATTTT.

The rearrangement uses TRBV10-3 and TRBJ2-2; 12 nucleotides agree with TRBD2. The CDR3 extends over 15 amino acids. In germline, CDR1 is ENHRY, CDR2 SYGVKD. V lost 6 bases and J lost 3; bases outside the gene matches: 2. The CDR3 DNA reads TGTGCCATCAGGCGACTAGCGGGGGACACCGGGGAGCTGTTTTTT. Its translation is CAIRRLAGDTGELFF.

Comment on this clone: Other nucleotide sequences from this sample produce the same CDR3. The chain uses TRBV6-5 and TRBJ2-7; 9 bases are a match to TRBD1. Germline V gene data show CDR1 as MNHEY and CDR2 as SVGAGI. Germline trimming cut 2 bases from V and 1 base from J; bases unmatched to any gene: 3. This CDR3 has 15 amino acids. DNA for the CDR3: TGTGCCAGCAGTTACCGTGACAGGGGGTCCTACGAGCAGTACTTC. Translating it yields CASSYRDRGSYEQYF.

The DNA for the CDR3 is TGTGCCAGCTCACTTTTGGAGGAGACCGAGCAGTACTTC. Translating it yields CASSLLEETEQYF. The chain has TRBV18 and TRBJ2-7; a weak D match, TRBD2 (5 bases). Looked up from germline, CDR1 is KGHSH and CDR2 is LQKENI. The CDR3 contains 13 residues. The V end lost 4 bases, the J end lost 6 bases, and 13 bases lay between the germline ends.

The chain couples TRBV6-5 to TRBJ1-4; 7 bases agree with TRBD1. The CDR3 length is 16 residues. Looked up from germline, CDR1 is MNHEY and CDR2 is SVGAGI. Trimming removed 0 bases from V and 2 bases from J; junction bases left unmatched: 3. DNA for the CDR3: TGTGCCAGCAGTTACTCAAAACAGGGGACTAATGAAAAACTGTTTTTT. Protein sequence: CASSYSKQGTNEKLFF.

The rearrangement joins TRBV9 to TRBJ2-5; 8 positions match TRBD1. After removal of 2 bases from V and 2 bases from J, the junction contained 5 bases not matched to a gene. Germline assignment: CDR1 SGDLS and CDR2 YYNGEE. The CDR3 is 15 amino acids. Here the CDR3 reads CASSVSRGHQETQYF. In DNA form, the CDR3 reads TGTGCCAGCAGCGTGTCCAGGGGGCATCAAGAGACCCAGTACTTC. The entire variable domain, with the rest obtained from reference TRBV9 and TRBJ2-5, is as follows: DSGVTQTPKHLITATGQRVTLRCSPRSGDLSVYWYQQSLDQGLQFLIQYYNGEERAKGNILERFSAQQFPDLHSELNLSSLELGDSALYFCASSVSRGHQETQYFGPGTRLLVL.

J is TRBJ1-2 and V is TRBV7-9; D remains ambiguous. Germline CDR1 and CDR2: SEHNR and FQNEAQ (reference sequence). V was trimmed by 1 base and J by 8 bases, leaving 14 bases between them. The CDR3 extends over 14 amino acids. The CDR3 DNA reads TGTGCCAGCAGCTTAGACGGCGCCCGGCGGGGCTACACCTTC. Its translation: CASSLDGARRGYTF. Combining the CDR3 with reference TRBV7-9 and TRBJ1-2 gives the whole variable domain DTGVSQNPRHKITKRGQNVTFRCDPISEHNRLYWYRQTLGQGPEFLTYFQNEAQLEKSRLLSDRFSAERPKGSFSTLEIQRTEQGDSAMYLCASSLDGARRGYTFGSGTRLTVV.

The chain has TRBV5-1 and TRBJ2-5; 9 bases line up with TRBD1. Germline CDR1 and CDR2: SGHRS and YFSETQ. The ends lost 2 bases at V and 8 bases at J; junction bases unmatched: 28. This CDR3 has 21 amino acids. The CDR3, as DNA: TGCGCCAGCAGCTTCGGGGACATCCCCGGGGACAGGGTGTCCTTTTTGTCCACCCAGTACTTC. This gives the protein CASSFGDIPGDRVSFLSTQYF.

The chain employs TRBV7-9 and TRBJ2-1, with a weak D call TRBD2 (6 bases). Trimming took 4 bases from V and 7 from J, leaving 23 bases between them. The CDR3 length is 17 residues. Germline assignment: CDR1 SEHNR and CDR2 FQNEAQ (reference sequence). This CDR3 is CASSSTFTGDRRNEQFF. The CDR3 DNA reads as TGTGCCAGCAGCTCTACCTTCACGGGGGACCGGCGGAATGAGCAGTTCTTC. Looking up the rest from reference TRBV7-9 and TRBJ2-1 gives the full variable domain: DTGVSQNPRHKITKRGQNVTFRCDPISEHNRLYWYRQTLGQGPEFLTYFQNEAQLEKSRLLSDRFSAERPKGSFSTLEIQRTEQGDSAMYLCASSSTFTGDRRNEQFFGPGTRLTVL.

The chain is built from TRBV23-1 and TRBJ1-2; D may be TRBD1 (5 bases). TRBV23-1 is reported as an ORF; its role is uncertain. This CDR3 is built from 17 residues. The V end lost 0 bases, the J end lost 8 bases, and 22 bases lay between the germline ends. The chain's CDR3 is CASSQSSVRRDSWGYTF. Here the CDR3 DNA reads TGCGCCAGCAGTCAATCATCGGTGCGCAGGGATTCCTGGGGCTACACCTTC.

The chain carries TRBV5-4 and TRBJ1-4; possible D gene TRBD1, 6 bases. The ends were cut back, 0 bases at V and 8 bases at J, with 11 bases in the middle. The CDR3 length is 14 residues. Looked up from germline, CDR1 is SGHNT and CDR2 is YYREEE (reference sequence). The CDR3 here is CASSLAGGREKLFF. CDR3 DNA: TGTGCCAGCAGCTTGGCGGGGGGCCGGGAAAAACTGTTTTTT.

CDR3 in DNA: TGTGCCAGCAGGGCGGTCAGACGGCTTAACTATGGCTACACCTTC. As protein: CASRAVRRLNYGYTF. V gene TRBV6-5 combines with J gene TRBJ1-2, with D unclear. Germline V gene lookup returns CDR1 MNHEY and CDR2 SVGAGI. The germline V and J ends were trimmed by 6 bases and 1 base, with 15 bases remaining between them. This CDR3 contains 15 residues.

V gene TRBV19 combines with J gene TRBJ2-3; D might be TRBD1 (6 bases). This CDR3 comprises 16 residues. The ends were cut back, 3 bases at V and 0 bases at J, with 13 bases in the middle. The germline gives CDR1 LNHDA, CDR2 SQIVND (reference sequence). The CDR3 DNA reads TGTGCCAGTAGTATGTGGGGGCAAGCTAGCACAGATACGCAGTATTTT. Amino acids: CASSMWGQASTDTQYF.

The rearrangement joins TRBV4-1 to TRBJ2-3; TRBD2 might be the D (6 bases). Looked up from germline, CDR1 is MGHRA and CDR2 is YSYEKL. V was trimmed by 0 bases and J by 8 bases, leaving 15 bases between them. The CDR3 is 15 residues long. Here the CDR3 reads CASSQEVSGLGTQYF. The CDR3 nucleotides are TGCGCCAGCAGCCAAGAAGTTAGCGGCCTCGGTACGCAGTATTTT.

The chain carries TRBV5-1 and TRBJ2-1; D might be TRBD1 (6 bases). The V and J ends lost 3 bases and 7 bases respectively, with 14 bases between them. The CDR3 contains 14 residues. Germline assignment: CDR1 SGHRS and CDR2 YFSETQ. The CDR3 DNA is TGCGCCAGCAGCTGGGGACACAGGGATAATGAGCAGTTCTTC. Translated, it gives CASSWGHRDNEQFF.

Regarding this clone: Since a much larger clone is just one base distant, this may be a read error. The rearrangement joins TRBV6-1 to TRBJ1-4, with a possible D match to TRBD1 (5 bases). The CDR3 has 14 amino acids. Germline V gene lookup returns CDR1 MNHNS and CDR2 SASEGT. V was clipped by 3 bases and J by 8 bases, with 13 bases between them. CDR3 sequence reads: CASSDKGRGEKLFF. The CDR3 region has the DNA TGTGCCAGCAGTGACAAGGGGCGAGGCGAAAAACTGTTTTTT.

V usage is TRBV19 and J usage is TRBJ1-1; 8 bases fit TRBD1. The CDR3 length is 14 residues. Germline loops: CDR1 LNHDA, CDR2 SQIVND (reference sequence). V was pared by 4 bases and J by 11 bases, with 12 bases of the junction left unmatched. The CDR3 sequence: CASSTGGYRPKAFF. The CDR3 DNA reads as TGTGCCAGTAGTACAGGGGGCTATCGACCGAAGGCTTTCTTT.

The genes are TRBV5-1 and TRBJ2-5; 8 positions match TRBD1. The CDR3 sequence is 17 residues long. V lost 1 base, J lost 2 bases, and 10 bases stayed unmatched. Germline V CDR1 and CDR2: SGHRS, YFSETQ. The CDR3 region is CASSLTDRANSQETQYF. Written as DNA, the CDR3 is TGCGCCAGCAGCTTGACGGACAGGGCTAATTCTCAAGAGACCCAGTACTTC.

The rearrangement uses TRBV9 and TRBJ1-1; D remains ambiguous. Germline loops: CDR1 SGDLS, CDR2 YYNGEE. Trimming stripped 0 bases from V and 6 bases from J, with 18 bases between. CDR3 length: 16 residues. The CDR3 is CASSVEGDPRVSEAFF. The CDR3 DNA is TGTGCCAGCAGCGTAGAAGGAGACCCCCGGGTTTCTGAAGCTTTCTTT.

The chain links TRBV7-3 to TRBJ2-3, with 15 bases identical to TRBD2. The trim removed 1 base at V and 3 bases at J, leaving 2 bases unmatched. Germline CDR1 is SGHTA and CDR2 is FQGTGA. The length of the CDR3 is 17 residues. CDR3 region: CASSLMGLAGGTDTQYF. The CDR3 DNA follows: TGTGCCAGCAGCTTAATGGGACTAGCGGGGGGTACAGATACGCAGTATTTT.

The chain uses TRBV20-1 and TRBJ2-1; D is possibly TRBD2 (6 bases). Germline V lookup: CDR1 DFQATT, CDR2 SNEGSKA (reference sequence). With 3 bases removed from V and 4 bases from J, the gap between germline ends came to 13 bases. The CDR3 sequence is 14 residues long. The CDR3 protein is CSASERVIYNEQFF. The CDR3 DNA reads TGCAGTGCTAGTGAGCGGGTGATTTACAATGAGCAGTTCTTC.

The CDR3 protein is CASTQDRMNSNQPQHF. DNA for the CDR3: TGCGCCAGCACCCAGGACAGGATGAATAGCAATCAGCCCCAGCATTTT. The chain recombines TRBV10-2 with TRBJ1-5; 7 nucleotides line up with TRBD1. The CDR3 is 16 residues long. V shed 7 bases and J 0 bases; nucleotides not matched to a gene: 9. Germline CDR1 and CDR2: WSHSY and SAAADI.

The V call is TRBV20-1, the J call TRBJ1-2, with a weak D call TRBD1 (5 bases). Germline-derived CDR1 and CDR2 are DFQATT and SNEGSKA (reference sequence). V lost 3 bases and J lost 8, with 19 bases in between. The CDR3 is made up of 14 amino acids. CDR3 loop: CSASPSGGLAGYTF. The CDR3 nucleotides are TGCAGTGCTAGTCCCAGCGGGGGACTGGCCGGCTACACCTTC.